This is a list of T cell receptor beta chains from one sample in a study. TCRdb re-derived calls from the RT-PCR reads in MiXCR, one entry per CDR3 protein. The sample records approximately 720,000 distinct CDR3 sequences, over 12% being singletons. The specimen sequenced was memory CD4+ T cells from blood. These receptors came from a female donor in good health, serving as a healthy control. Each CDR3 is given with its conserved first and last residue. The order of the fields is V gene, clone size, D gene, J gene, CDR3 DNA, CDR3 protein. D genes are given only for firm matches. Size tells how often a clone was seen (once, few, many) or the class of an expanded clone, and some rows leave it out.

v_gene: TRBV24-1; abundance: few; d_gene: NA; j_gene: TRBJ2-1; CDR3nt: TGTGCCACCAGTGATGAACTCCTAAGCAATGAGCAGTTCTTC; CDR3aa: CATSDELLSNEQFF
v_gene: TRBV20-1; abundance: NA; d_gene: TRBD1; j_gene: TRBJ1-6; CDR3nt: TGCAGTGCAGGAGGGGGCGCGGGGAATTCACCCCTCCACTTT; CDR3aa: CSAGGGAGNSPLHF
v_gene: TRBV6-6; abundance: few; d_gene: NA; j_gene: TRBJ1-1; CDR3nt: TGTGCCAGCCGCGGCAGGGAGGTAACTTTCTTT; CDR3aa: CASRGREVTFF
v_gene: TRBV24-1; abundance: few; d_gene: NA; j_gene: TRBJ2-6; CDR3nt: TGTGCCACCAGTGGAGCTGGGGCCAACGTCCTGACTTTC; CDR3aa: CATSGAGANVLTF
v_gene: TRBV6-1; abundance: NA; d_gene: NA; j_gene: TRBJ2-7; CDR3nt: TGTGCCAGCAGTGAACGGACGATGCCCTACGAGCAGTACTTC; CDR3aa: CASSERTMPYEQYF
v_gene: TRBV2; abundance: NA; d_gene: TRBD2; j_gene: TRBJ2-1; CDR3nt: TGTGCCAGCTCGGGGGGGGCAGGTCGCTACAATGAGCAGTTCTTC; CDR3aa: CASSGGAGRYNEQFF
v_gene: TRBV28; abundance: NA; d_gene: NA; j_gene: TRBJ2-1; CDR3nt: TGTGCCAGCACACTAGCCAGCTACAATGAGCAGTTCTTC; CDR3aa: CASTLASYNEQFF
v_gene: TRBV3-1; abundance: NA; d_gene: NA; j_gene: TRBJ1-2; CDR3nt: TGTGCCAGCAGCCAAGAGGAGCGACGAGGACTTTGGGGCTACACCTTC; CDR3aa: CASSQEERRGLWGYTF
v_gene: TRBV7-2; abundance: many; d_gene: NA; j_gene: TRBJ2-3; CDR3nt: TGTGCCAGCAGCTTAGGGGTAGGGGCTGGTACGCAGTATTTT; CDR3aa: CASSLGVGAGTQYF
v_gene: TRBV4-3; abundance: many; d_gene: NA; j_gene: TRBJ2-3; CDR3nt: TGCGCCAGCAGCCCGGCGGGGCTAGCCAGGCCAGATACGCAGTATTTT; CDR3aa: CASSPAGLARPDTQYF
v_gene: TRBV20-1; abundance: few; d_gene: TRBD1; j_gene: TRBJ1-1; CDR3nt: TGCAGTGCTGGGGACAGGGGCCTCCCTGAAGCTTTCTTT; CDR3aa: CSAGDRGLPEAFF
v_gene: TRBV6-5; abundance: many; d_gene: TRBD1; j_gene: TRBJ2-3; CDR3nt: TGTGCCAGCAGTGGAAGGGGACAGGGCCCAGATACGCAGTATTTT; CDR3aa: CASSGRGQGPDTQYF
v_gene: TRBV5-1; abundance: NA; d_gene: TRBD1; j_gene: TRBJ1-6; CDR3nt: TGCGCCAGCAGCCTATTTGCGGGACAGGCTAATTCACCCCTCCACTTT; CDR3aa: CASSLFAGQANSPLHF
v_gene: TRBV6-5; abundance: NA; d_gene: TRBD1; j_gene: TRBJ2-7; CDR3nt: TGTGCCAGCAGTCTTACTCCTTGGACAGGGGGGTCTGAGCAGTACTTC; CDR3aa: CASSLTPWTGGSEQYF
v_gene: TRBV20-1; abundance: few; d_gene: TRBD1; j_gene: TRBJ2-7; CDR3nt: TGCAGTGCTAGAGAGAATAACAGGGGGCGCGAAGAGCAGTACTTC; CDR3aa: CSARENNRGREEQYF
v_gene: TRBV7-2; abundance: NA; d_gene: TRBD2; j_gene: TRBJ2-1; CDR3nt: TGTGCCAGCAGCTTAGCGGGCGGCGGGGGGAAGGCCTACAATGAGCAGTTCTTC; CDR3aa: CASSLAGGGGKAYNEQFF
v_gene: TRBV6-4; abundance: many; d_gene: NA; j_gene: TRBJ2-2; CDR3nt: TGTGCCAGCAGTCACTTGAACACCGGGGAGCTGTTTTTT; CDR3aa: CASSHLNTGELFF
v_gene: TRBV20-1; abundance: NA; d_gene: TRBD1; j_gene: TRBJ1-3; CDR3nt: TGCAGTGCTGGACAGGGGCTCTCTGGAAACACCATATATTTT; CDR3aa: CSAGQGLSGNTIYF